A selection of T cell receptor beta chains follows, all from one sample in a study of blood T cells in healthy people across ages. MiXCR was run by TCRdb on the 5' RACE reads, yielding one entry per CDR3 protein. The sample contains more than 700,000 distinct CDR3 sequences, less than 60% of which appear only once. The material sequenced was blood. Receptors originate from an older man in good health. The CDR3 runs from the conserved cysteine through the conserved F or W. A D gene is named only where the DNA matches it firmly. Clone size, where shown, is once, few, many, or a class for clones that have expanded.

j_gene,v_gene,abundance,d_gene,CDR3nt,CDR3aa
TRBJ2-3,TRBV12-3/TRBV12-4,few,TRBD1,TGTGCCAGCAGCCCCCGTGACAGGGTTTATCCAGATACGCAGTATTTT,CASSPRDRVYPDTQYF
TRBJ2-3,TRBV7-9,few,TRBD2,TGTGCCAGCAGCCCTTGGACTAGCGGACGCACAGATACGCAGTATTTT,CASSPWTSGRTDTQYF
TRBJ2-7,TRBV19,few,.,TGTGCCAGTAGTATAGATGACAGAAGGGGCTACGAGCAGTACTTC,CASSIDDRRGYEQYF
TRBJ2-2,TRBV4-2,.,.,TGTGCCAGCAGCCGTAAGGGCGGAATAAACACCGGGGAGCTGTTTTTT,CASSRKGGINTGELFF
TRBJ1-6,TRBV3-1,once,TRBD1,TGTGCCAGCAGCCGAGGACAGGGCGGGAATTCACCCCTCCACTTT,CASSRGQGGNSPLHF
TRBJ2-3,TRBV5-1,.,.,TGCGCCAGCAGCCGACTAGTGCAAACAGATACGCAGTATTTT,CASSRLVQTDTQYF
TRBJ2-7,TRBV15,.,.,TGTGCCACCAGCAGAGATAGTCCCCCTCGCGGCCTCCGGGTATACGAGCAGTACTTC,CATSRDSPPRGLRVYEQYF
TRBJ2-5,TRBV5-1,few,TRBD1,TGCGCCAGCAGCTTGGGTGCTGGTAGGACAGGGGTCGGAGAGACCCAGTACTTC,CASSLGAGRTGVGETQYF
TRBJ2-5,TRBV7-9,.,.,TGTGCCAGCAGCGCCACAGGGTTGGGGGAGACCCAGTACTTC,CASSATGLGETQYF
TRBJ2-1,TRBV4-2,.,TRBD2,TGTGCCAGCAGCCGCATGGGGACTAGCGGGTGTGATGAGCAGTTCTTC,CASSRMGTSGCDEQFF
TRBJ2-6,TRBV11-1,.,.,TGTGCCAGCAGCCCTGCGCCGGACGTCCTGACTTTC,CASSPAPDVLTF
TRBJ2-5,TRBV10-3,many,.,TGTGCCATCAGTGGAGGGGAGACCCAGTACTTC,CAISGGETQYF
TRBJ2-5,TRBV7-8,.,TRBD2,TGTGCCAGCAGTTACCTAGCGGGAGAACGGGAGACCCAGTACTTC,CASSYLAGERETQYF
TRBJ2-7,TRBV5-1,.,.,TGCGCCAGCGGCTTGTTTTCCGACAGCGTGAGCTCCTACGAGCAGTACTTC,CASGLFSDSVSSYEQYF
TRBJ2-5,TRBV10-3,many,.,TGTGCCATCGGGCCCGGTGGGGAGACCCAGTACTTC,CAIGPGGETQYF
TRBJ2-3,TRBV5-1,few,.,TGCGCCAGCAGCTTGGAGAACACAGATACGCAGTATTTT,CASSLENTDTQYF
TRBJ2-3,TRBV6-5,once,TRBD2,TGTGCCAACAGTACCGCGGGAGCCCTCACAGATACGCAGTATTTT,CANSTAGALTDTQYF
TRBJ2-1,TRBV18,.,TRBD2,TGTGCCAGCTCACCCGGCGTTCCGGGGGGAGGGGATGAGCAGTTCTTC,CASSPGVPGGGDEQFF
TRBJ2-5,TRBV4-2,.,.,TGTGCCAGCAGCCAGGACCTTGCCTATCAGTACTTC,CASSQDLAYQYF
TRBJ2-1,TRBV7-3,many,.,TGTGCCAGCAGCTTAACAGGGTTCGAGGGTGATGAGCAGTTCTTC,CASSLTGFEGDEQFF
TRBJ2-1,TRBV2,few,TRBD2,TGTGCCAGCAGTTCTGGGACTAGCGTTTATGAGCAGTTCTTC,CASSSGTSVYEQFF
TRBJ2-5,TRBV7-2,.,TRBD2,TGTGCCAGCAGCTTTGGACTAGCGGGCTCCTACAATGAGCAGTACTTC,CASSFGLAGSYNEQYF
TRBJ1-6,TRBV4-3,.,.,TGCGCCAGCAGCCAAGATTACAGTTCCTCCCTCTATAATTCACCCCTCCACTTT,CASSQDYSSSLYNSPLHF
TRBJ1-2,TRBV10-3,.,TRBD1,TGTGCCATCCCAAACGACAGGGGGAACTATGGCTACACCTTC,CAIPNDRGNYGYTF
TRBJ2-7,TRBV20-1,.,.,TGCAGTGCCAGAAGGACATTAAGCTCCTACGAGCAGTACTTC,CSARRTLSSYEQYF
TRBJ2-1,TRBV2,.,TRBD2,TGTGCCAGCAGTGAAGCGCTAGCGGGGTACAATGAGCAGTTCTTC,CASSEALAGYNEQFF